Shown below are 25 T cell receptor beta chains from a single sample sequenced in a study of blood T cells in healthy people across ages. It was with a sample-barcoded 5' primer and a J-beta primer mix that a second PCR of roughly 7 to 12 cycles was run. TCRdb processed the 5' RACE reads anew with MiXCR; each CDR3 protein has one entry. The repertoire holds approximately 580,000 distinct CDR3 sequences, less than 25% seen once, with 8.7% in the top ten. These data were likewise used in another study, on T cells of mothers and their children.

Sequencing was carried out using blood. The receptors were sampled from a boy aged 5 to 17 in good health.

The genes are TRBV28 and TRBJ2-7; D unresolved. With 5 bases removed from V and 3 bases from J, the gap between germline ends came to 8 bases. There are 12 residues in the CDR3. Per germline, CDR1 MDHEN and CDR2 SYDVKM. This CDR3 reads CASSKGYYEQYF. The CDR3 nucleotides are TGTGCCAGCAGTAAGGGATACTACGAGCAGTACTTC.

This sequence joins TRBV27 and TRBJ1-4; unclear D gene. V dropped 6 bases and J dropped 8 bases, with 13 bases sitting between them. Germline loops: CDR1 MNHEY, CDR2 SMNVEV (reference sequence). This CDR3 spans 13 amino acids. The CDR3 DNA is TGTGCCAGCAGCAAGTATCGTAAAGAAAAACTGTTTTTT. It codes for CASSKYRKEKLFF.

This clonotype was counted a few times. The chain joins TRBV7-9 to TRBJ2-7, with D perhaps TRBD1 (5 bases). Judging by the DNA end, TRBJ2-1 fits better; the J call may be wrong. The CDR3 runs to 13 residues. The germline gives CDR1 SEHNR, CDR2 FQNEAQ (reference sequence). CDR3 protein: CASSFSTDLEQFF. Written as DNA, the CDR3 is TGTGCCAGCAGCTTTTCGACAGATCTAGAGCAGTTCTTC.

This clonotype was counted only a few times. This chain joins TRBV7-8 and TRBJ1-1; 10 bases are a match to TRBD1. The J segment lost 7 bases and the V segment lost 5 bases, leaving 19 bases of the junction unmatched. Germline V lookup: CDR1 SGHVS, CDR2 FQNEAQ. CDR3 length equals 18 residues. The CDR3: CASSLRWGAGTGEVEAFF. The CDR3 nucleotides read TGTGCCAGCAGCCTACGGTGGGGTGCGGGGACAGGGGAAGTTGAAGCTTTCTTT.

This chain links TRBV29-1 with TRBJ1-2; possibly TRBD1 for D (5 bases). Trimming stripped 7 bases from V and 2 bases from J, with 14 bases between. The CDR3 has 13 residues. From germline, CDR1 is SQVTM and CDR2 ANQGSEA. The DNA of the CDR3 is TGCAGCGCCCGGACACCTGCCAACTATGGCTACACCTTC. It specifies CSARTPANYGYTF.

The chain has TRBV29-1 and TRBJ2-7; D is possibly TRBD1 (5 bases). Trimming pared 7 bases from V and 0 bases from J, leaving 13 bases between. Germline V gene sequence: CDR1 SQVTM, CDR2 ANQGSEA. This CDR3 contains 13 residues. The CDR3 DNA reads TGCAGCGACCGACGCGACAGCTCCTACGAGCAGTACTTC. It is translated as CSDRRDSSYEQYF.

A few counts support this clonotype. The junction and the germline gene differ at one end; a read error may be behind it. The chain recombines TRBV3-1 with TRBJ1-1; D unclear. Germline CDR1 LGHDT, CDR2 YNNKEL (reference sequence). The CDR3 sequence is 14 residues long. The CDR3 sequence is CASSLAAENTEASF. The CDR3 DNA follows: TGTGCCAGCAGCCTTGCGGCAGAGAACACTGAAGCTTCCTTT.

This rearrangement joins TRBV12-3 or TRBV12-4 to TRBJ2-7; D not certain. Trimming took off 6 bases at V and 2 bases at J, with 11 bases between the two ends. This CDR3 has 13 amino acids. The CDR3 bases are TGTGCCAGCAGCAGAGAGAACCCCTACGAGCAGTACTTC. This sequence encodes CASSRENPYEQYF.

This clonotype was seen a handful of times. V gene TRBV7-3 combines with J gene TRBJ2-3; 13 nucleotides line up with TRBD2. The germline CDR1 and CDR2 sequences are SGHTA and FQGTGA. There are 18 residues in the CDR3. Trimming took 1 base from V and 4 from J; bases not matched to a gene: 8. CDR3 in DNA: TGTGCCAGCAGCTTAAATATGCGGACTAGCGGGAGATCAGATACGCAGTATTTT. Translation gives CASSLNMRTSGRSDTQYF.

The table lists this clonotype with a few counts. This chain uses TRBV4-3 with TRBJ1-4, with 9 bases identical to TRBD1. Germline loops: CDR1 LGHNA, CDR2 YSLEER. The junction had 3 bases not matched to a gene; V was cut back by 1 base and J by 3 bases. The CDR3 runs 16 residues. DNA for the CDR3: TGCGCCAGCAGCCAAGGGACAGGGGCCGCTAATGAAAAACTGTTTTTT. Its translation: CASSQGTGAANEKLFF.

This sequence joins TRBV7-2 and TRBJ1-2, with 7 bases aligning to TRBD1. CDR1 and CDR2 (germline): SGHTA, FQGNSA. V shed 5 bases and J 7 bases; nucleotides not matched to a gene: 13. This CDR3 region has 15 residues. The CDR3 loop reads CASSPDRDRVFGYTF. DNA of the CDR3: TGTGCCAGCAGCCCAGACCGGGACAGAGTATTTGGCTACACCTTC.

A few counts support this clonotype. The chain combines TRBV29-1 with TRBJ1-2, with TRBD1 as a possible D gene (6 bases). This CDR3 has 14 residues. Trimming removed 6 bases at V and 1 base at J, with 15 bases between. Looked up from germline, CDR1 is SQVTM and CDR2 is ANQGSEA. CDR3 nucleotide sequence: TGCAGCGTCCTTACAGGGACTTTTAACTATGGCTACACCTTC. Protein: CSVLTGTFNYGYTF. The variable domain in full, completed from reference TRBV29-1 and TRBJ1-2, reads SAVISQKPSRDICQRGTSLTIQCQVDSQVTMMFWYRQQPGQSLTLIATANQGSEATYESGFVIDKFPISRPNLTFSTLTVSNMSPEDSSIYLCSVLTGTFNYGYTFGSGTRLTVV.

This clonotype has ten or more counts. The V and J genes are TRBV5-1 and TRBJ2-7; D may be TRBD1 (5 bases). The CDR3 contains 13 residues. CDR1 SGHRS and CDR2 YFSETQ come from the germline V gene. The V end was cut by 5 bases, the J end by 1 base, with 10 bases between. CDR3 sequence (DNA): TGCGCCAGCAGTCAGGACATATCCTACGAGCAGTACTTC. Translating gives CASSQDISYEQYF. The variable domain in full, with the rest retrieved from reference TRBV5-1 and TRBJ2-7, is KAGVTQTPRYLIKTRGQQVTLSCSPISGHRSVSWYQQTPGQGLQFLFEYFSETQRNKGNFPGRFSGRQFSNSRSEMNVSTLELGDSALYLCASSQDISYEQYFGPGTRLTVT.

This clonotype was seen only once. V is TRBV7-3 and J is TRBJ2-1, with 8 bases aligning to TRBD2. CDR1 and CDR2 (germline): SGHTA, FQGTGA. The length of the CDR3 is 15 residues. J was trimmed by 5 bases and V by 4 bases; bases with no gene match: 7. The CDR3 DNA reads TGTGCCAGCAGCTCCGGGGGTAGCGGGGACAATGAGCAGTTCTTC. Protein sequence: CASSSGGSGDNEQFF.

The chain employs TRBV7-3 and TRBJ2-5, with D maybe TRBD1 (6 bases). The last part of the DNA fits TRBJ2-1 better; the J call may be wrong. In germline, CDR1 is SGHTA, CDR2 FQGTGA. CDR3 length: 15 amino acids. CDR3 sequence (DNA): TGTGCCAGCAGCTTAGGTCAGGGGCGTATCAATGAGCAGTTCTTC. Translating it yields CASSLGQGRINEQFF.

The chain couples TRBV28 to TRBJ1-2; D uncertain. The V and J ends lost 2 bases and 2 bases respectively, with 12 bases between them. The germline CDR1 and CDR2 sequences are MDHEN and SYDVKM. This CDR3 has 15 residues. The CDR3 sequence: CASSLNVQTNYGYTF. The CDR3 region has the DNA TGTGCCAGCAGTTTAAATGTCCAAACAAACTATGGCTACACCTTC.

This clonotype turned up a few times. This sequence joins TRBV6-1 and TRBJ2-6; 7 positions match TRBD1. The germline V gene has CDR1 MNHNS and CDR2 SASEGT. The CDR3 covers 15 residues. V gave up 6 bases and J gave up 0 bases; unmatched junction bases: 2. As DNA, the CDR3 is TGTGCCAGCAGGACAGGGATCTCTGGGGCCAACGTCCTGACTTTC. Translating gives CASRTGISGANVLTF.

This clonotype has just a few counts. The chain carries TRBV29-1 and TRBJ2-2, with D possibly TRBD1 on 8 matching bases. Germline CDR1 and CDR2: SQVTM and ANQGSEA. There are 14 residues in the CDR3. V was shortened by 7 bases and J by 5 bases, with 17 bases between the two germline ends. CDR3 amino acids: CSAQGGAGTGELFF. The CDR3 DNA is TGCAGCGCACAGGGGGGGGCCGGAACCGGGGAGCTGTTTTTT.

The chain is built from TRBV29-1 and TRBJ1-2; D is possibly TRBD1 (6 bases). Germline values: CDR1 SQVTM, CDR2 ANQGSEA. This CDR3 spans 13 amino acids. With 0 bases removed from V and 7 bases from J, the gap between germline ends came to 12 bases. The chain's CDR3 is CSVEERGVGGYTF. CDR3 in DNA: TGCAGCGTTGAAGAGAGGGGGGTGGGTGGCTACACCTTC.

The V and J genes are TRBV29-1 and TRBJ2-5; D not certain. The tail of the sequence fits TRBJ2-7 better, so the J call may be wrong. This CDR3 spans 12 amino acids. Germline CDR1 is SQVTM and CDR2 is ANQGSEA. The CDR3 loop reads CSVAEDSYEQYF. CDR3 sequence (DNA): TGCAGCGTTGCGGAAGACTCCTACGAGCAGTACTTC.

With regard to this clonotype: The junction departs from germline at one end; a sequencing error may be responsible. The chain couples TRBV9 to TRBJ2-2, with D hard to call. There are 12 residues in the CDR3. Germline V gene data show CDR1 as SGDLS and CDR2 as YYNGEE. DNA for the CDR3: TGTACCAGCAGCGTAGTGGGCGGGGAGCTGTTTTTT. It is translated as CTSSVVGGELFF.

This rearrangement joins TRBV7-8 to TRBJ2-5, with TRBD1 matching 7 bases. Germline lookup yields CDR1 SGHVS and CDR2 FQNEAQ. The CDR3 has 11 residues. V gave up 8 bases and J gave up 5 bases; unmatched junction bases: 2. The CDR3 loop reads CASGTAETQYF. In DNA, the CDR3 is TGTGCCAGCGGGACAGCGGAGACCCAGTACTTC. Based on the CDR3 plus reference TRBV7-8 and TRBJ2-5, the full variable domain is GAGVSQSPRYKVAKRGQDVALRCDPISGHVSLFWYQQALGQGPEFLTYFQNEAQLDKSGLPSDRFFAERPEGSVSTLKIQRTQQEDSAVYLCASGTAETQYFGPGTRLLVL.

J is TRBJ2-1 and V is TRBV6-2 or TRBV6-3; weak D call: TRBD2 (6 bases). With the DNA end fitting TRBJ2-7 better, the J assignment may be wrong. CDR3 size: 14 residues. Germline CDR1 and CDR2: MNHEY and SVGEGT. The CDR3 reads CASVNPGLTYEQYF. Here the CDR3 DNA reads TGTGCCAGCGTCAACCCGGGACTCACCTACGAGCAGTACTTC.

The V and J genes are TRBV3-1 and TRBJ1-2; D call uncertain. This CDR3 region has 15 residues. Trimming cost V 2 bases and J 0 bases, with 10 bases left between them. Germline-derived CDR1 and CDR2 are LGHDT and YNNKEL (reference sequence). CDR3 sequence reads: CASSQIGGSNYGYTF. DNA of the CDR3: TGTGCCAGCAGCCAAATTGGTGGGTCTAACTATGGCTACACCTTC.

The chain employs TRBV4-1 and TRBJ1-4; D is ambiguous. Trimming pared 1 base from V and 10 bases from J, leaving 10 bases between. CDR1 is MGHRA, CDR2 YSYEKL, per germline. CDR3 size: 13 residues. DNA of the CDR3: TGCGCCAGCAGCCAAGTAAACAGCGGAAAACTGTTTTTT. This gives the protein CASSQVNSGKLFF.